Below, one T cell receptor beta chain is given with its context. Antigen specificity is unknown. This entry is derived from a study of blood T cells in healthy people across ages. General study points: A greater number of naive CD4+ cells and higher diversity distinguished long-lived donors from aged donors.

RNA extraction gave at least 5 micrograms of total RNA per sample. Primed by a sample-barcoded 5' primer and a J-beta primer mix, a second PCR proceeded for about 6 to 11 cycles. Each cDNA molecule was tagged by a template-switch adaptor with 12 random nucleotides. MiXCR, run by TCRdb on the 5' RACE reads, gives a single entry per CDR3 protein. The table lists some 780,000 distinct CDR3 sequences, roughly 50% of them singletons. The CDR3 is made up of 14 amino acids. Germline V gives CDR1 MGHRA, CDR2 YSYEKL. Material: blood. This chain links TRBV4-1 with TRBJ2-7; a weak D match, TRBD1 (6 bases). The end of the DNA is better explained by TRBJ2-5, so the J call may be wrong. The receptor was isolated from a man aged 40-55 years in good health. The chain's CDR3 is CASSQPQGKETQYF. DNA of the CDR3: TGCGCCAGCAGCCAACCGCAGGGGAAGGAGACCCAGTACTTC.